One and the same sample provided the 15 T cell receptor beta chains below, sequenced in a study of T cells in localized non-small cell lung cancer. Here immunoSEQ multiplex PCR was the method, and the copy in TCRdb shows in-frame clones only, minus some. The sample has more than 20,000 clones, 85% to 90% seen once. Specimen: PBMCs, collected before any cancer treatment. These receptors came from a man aged 35 to 70 with stage II lung adenocarcinoma.

The genes are TRBV7-2 and TRBJ2-1; TRBD2 matches at 10 bases. The CDR3 spans 17 residues. The trim removed 1 base at V and 11 bases at J, leaving 14 bases unmatched. CDR1 SGHTA and CDR2 FQGNSA come from the germline V gene. The CDR3 DNA reads TGTGCCAGCAGCTTAGATATGACTAGCGGGCCAAACCCTAAGCAGTTCTTC. As protein: CASSLDMTSGPNPKQFF.

The rearrangement uses TRBV4-2 and TRBJ1-1; D gene unclear. Trimming removed 4 bases at V and 3 bases at J, with 15 bases between. Germline-derived CDR1 and CDR2 are LGHNA and YNFKEQ. The CDR3 is 15 amino acids. CDR3 loop: CASSPSPRVDTEAFF. The CDR3, as DNA: TGTGCCAGCAGCCCCTCACCGAGGGTCGACACTGAAGCTTTCTTT.

This sequence joins TRBV5-1 and TRBJ2-1; TRBD1 matches at 7 bases. Unmatched junction bases numbered 7, after V lost 4 bases and J lost 9 bases. The CDR3 sequence is 13 residues long. From germline, CDR1 is SGHRS and CDR2 YFSETQ. CDR3 in amino acids: CASSRGQVGEQFF. DNA of the CDR3: TGCGCCAGCAGCCGCGGACAGGTTGGTGAGCAGTTCTTC.

V gene TRBV25-1 combines with J gene TRBJ1-5; D remains unclear. With 5 bases removed from V and 2 bases from J, the gap between germline ends came to 7 bases. CDR3 length: 13 amino acids. Germline assignment: CDR1 MGHDK and CDR2 SYGVNS. CDR3 sequence (DNA): TGTGCCAGCAGTCTTCCCGGCAATCAGCCCCAGCATTTT. Its protein is CASSLPGNQPQHF.

The chain recombines TRBV5-1 with TRBJ1-4; 9 bases align to TRBD1. The CDR3 loop spans 14 amino acids. Germline CDR1 and CDR2: SGHRS and YFSETQ. Unmatched junction bases numbered 6, after V lost 4 bases and J lost 8 bases. The CDR3 is CASSPGQGGEKLFF. CDR3 bases: TGCGCCAGCAGCCCGGGACAGGGAGGCGAAAAACTGTTTTTT.

V gene TRBV9 combines with J gene TRBJ1-6, with D uncertain. The CDR3 is made up of 16 amino acids. Per the germline V gene, CDR1 is SGDLS and CDR2 is YYNGEE. Trimming cost V 0 bases and J 5 bases, with 12 bases left between them. In DNA form, the CDR3 reads TGTGCCAGCAGCGTAGTAGGAGGGTTCGATAATTCACCCCTCCACTTT. It encodes CASSVVGGFDNSPLHF.

The CDR3 nucleotides are TGTGCCATCAACCCGGGACAGGGGAACACTGAAGCTTTCTTT. Translated, it gives CAINPGQGNTEAFF. The chain uses TRBV10-3 and TRBJ1-1; 9 bases align to TRBD1. The CDR3 runs 14 residues. Germline assignment: CDR1 ENHRY and CDR2 SYGVKD. With 7 bases clipped from V and 1 base from J, the junction kept 4 bases outside the gene matches.

The chain uses TRBV20-1 and TRBJ2-7; D is undetermined. Germline values: CDR1 DFQATT, CDR2 SNEGSKA (reference sequence). The CDR3 has 10 residues. Deletions cut 2 bases from V and 2 bases from J, with 1 base between. The CDR3 loop is CSARPYEQYF. As DNA, the CDR3 is TGCAGTGCTAGACCCTACGAGCAGTACTTC.

The rearrangement joins TRBV5-1 to TRBJ2-1, with 12 bases aligning to TRBD2. The CDR3 loop spans 15 amino acids. With V trimmed by 4 bases and J by 7 bases, 6 bases remained unmatched. Germline lookup yields CDR1 SGHRS and CDR2 YFSETQ. As DNA, the CDR3 is TGCGCCAGCAGCACCGCCGGGACTAGCGGGAATGAGCAGTTCTTC. This codes for CASSTAGTSGNEQFF.

The CDR3 region is CASSLLAESYEQYF. CDR3 DNA sequence: TGCGCCAGCAGCTTGTTGGCGGAATCCTACGAGCAGTACTTC. V usage is TRBV5-1 and J usage is TRBJ2-7; D is undetermined. This CDR3 comprises 14 residues. Germline V gene data show CDR1 as SGHRS and CDR2 as YFSETQ. Deletions cut 1 base from V and 1 base from J, with 9 bases between.

This clone was recorded a few times. J is TRBJ1-4 and V is TRBV19; D call uncertain. Trimming cost V 7 bases and J 8 bases, with 20 bases left between them. The CDR3 is 15 residues long. CDR1 LNHDA and CDR2 SQIVND come from the germline V gene (reference sequence). The CDR3 here is CASKEVTLKGEKLFF. DNA of the CDR3: TGTGCCAGTAAGGAAGTCACCCTGAAAGGGGAAAAACTGTTTTTT.

This rearrangement joins TRBV2 to TRBJ2-1; 8 nucleotides agree with TRBD2. V lost 2 bases and J lost 4; bases outside the gene matches: 4. This CDR3 contains 15 residues. Germline V gene sequence: CDR1 SNHLY, CDR2 FYNNEI. The CDR3 loop is CASSEQRGSYNEQFF. The CDR3, as DNA: TGTGCCAGCAGTGAACAGCGGGGGAGTTACAATGAGCAGTTCTTC.

The chain links TRBV19 to TRBJ2-3; the D call may be TRBD1 or TRBD2 (6 bases each). Between the trimmed V and J ends, which lost 4 bases and 8 bases, there was a span of 13 bases. The CDR3 is 13 residues long. Germline lookup yields CDR1 LNHDA and CDR2 SQIVND (reference sequence). The CDR3 nucleotides are TGTGCCAGTAGTACCTCACAGGGAGGTACGCAGTATTTT. Its protein is CASSTSQGGTQYF.

This clone came up a few times. This chain joins TRBV19 and TRBJ1-1, with D perhaps matching TRBD1 (6 bases). Between the trimmed V and J ends, which lost 7 bases and 11 bases, there was a span of 23 bases. The CDR3 is 14 residues long. Germline V gene data show CDR1 as LNHDA and CDR2 as SQIVND (reference sequence). CDR3 sequence reads: CASTPDRSSTPAFF. In DNA, the CDR3 is TGTGCCAGTACCCCGGACAGAAGTTCGACTCCGGCTTTCTTT.

The chain employs TRBV4-1 and TRBJ2-5; TRBD1 aligns across 10 bases. In germline, CDR1 is MGHRA, CDR2 YSYEKL. The CDR3 totals 16 residues. V gave up 3 bases and J gave up 5 bases; unmatched junction bases: 9. The CDR3 spells CASSQTGGGLAETQYF. The CDR3 nucleotides read TGCGCCAGCAGCCAGACAGGGGGCGGGTTAGCTGAGACCCAGTACTTC.